Sequencing of this T cell receptor (beta chain) was carried out in a study of blood T cells in healthy people across ages. Whenever a sample was processed, at least 6.5 million PBMCs were isolated. The V gene's germline CDR1 is MNHEY and CDR2 SVGAGI. The V and J ends lost 6 bases and 0 bases respectively, with 10 bases between them. This CDR3 comprises 14 residues. This clonotype has more than one count but fewer than ten. Combining a sample-barcoded 5' primer with a J-beta primer mix, a second PCR ran for roughly 7 to 12 cycles. Each CDR3 protein is one row after TCRdb ran MiXCR on the 5' RACE reads. Among over 600,000 distinct CDR3 sequences listed, around 20% were seen once.

Source material: blood. The genes are TRBV6-5 and TRBJ2-3; TRBD1 is a possible D gene (6 bases). The receptor's source is a man aged 65 to 85 in good health. The CDR3 loop reads CASSPGQSTDTQYF. The CDR3 DNA sequence: TGTGCCAGCAGCCCCGGACAGAGCACAGATACGCAGTATTTT.